This T cell receptor (beta chain) was captured by sequencing in a study of blood T cells in healthy people across ages. Only a few counts were recorded for this clonotype. V was trimmed by 3 bases and J by 1 base, leaving 24 bases between them. This CDR3 has 19 residues. Germline assignment: CDR1 SEHNR and CDR2 FQNEAQ (reference sequence). Sample-barcoded 5' priming and a J-beta primer mix drove a second PCR of roughly 6 to 12 cycles. Carrying 12 random nucleotides, a template-switch adaptor labeled each individual cDNA molecule. TCRdb re-called the 5' RACE reads through MiXCR, storing one row per CDR3 protein. The data hold under 2 million distinct CDR3 sequences, with about 35% observed a single time.

The genes are TRBV7-9 and TRBJ1-1, with a tentative D call TRBD1 (5 bases). The sequencing sample was made of blood. The TCR originated in a woman aged 25 to 39 in good health. The CDR3 loop is CASSFVFSDSLVGNTEAFF. The DNA for the CDR3 is TGTGCCAGCAGCTTTGTTTTCAGCGACAGCCTCGTAGGGAACACTGAAGCTTTCTTT.